By sample share, the clone carrying this TCR beta chain is medium-sized. Measured with immunoSEQ multiplex PCR; TCRdb has only the in-frame clones, and not every one. Among 4,300 or so clones listed, 25% to 35% were seen once. These data are taken from a study of graft-versus-host responses after intestinal transplantation. Study as a whole: Multivisceral, liver-intestinal, or isolated intestinal grafts were transplanted into recipients. Regarding the study as a whole: The marrow of recipients harbored GvH clones, and ileum or blood showed some of them first.

Plates contained around 200,000 CFSE-labeled responder cells and around 200,000 irradiated, violet-dye-labeled stimulator cells. Following the reaction, CD3+CD4+ and CD3+CD8+ responders that were proliferating and CFSE-low underwent sorting. The CDR3 runs 13 residues. With 1 base removed from V and 2 bases from J, the gap between germline ends came to 6 bases. Germline values: CDR1 SGHNT, CDR2 YYREEE (reference sequence). Sample: alloreactive CD8+ T cells from a mixed lymphocyte reaction culture, taken before transplantation. Subset given: CFSE-low proliferating T cells sorted from roughly 6-day pre-transplant mixed lymphocyte reaction (GvH or HvG direction). The TCR sequence derives from a human patient who was an organ donor for intestinal transplantation. This rearrangement joins TRBV5-4 to TRBJ1-2; D is ambiguous. This CDR3 reads CASSLNPNYGYTF. The CDR3 DNA follows: TGTGCCAGCAGCTTGAATCCAAACTATGGCTACACCTTC. The complete variable domain, with remaining parts taken from reference TRBV5-4 and TRBJ1-2, reads ETGVTQSPTHLIKTRGQQVTLRCSSQSGHNTVSWYQQALGQGPQFIFQYYREEENGRGNFPPRFSGLQFPNYSSELNVNALELDDSALYLCASSLNPNYGYTFGSGTRLTVV.